A selection of T cell receptor beta chains follows, all from one sample in a study of blood T cell repertoires in COVID-19. TCRdb's copy holds only in-frame clones and misses some; the assay was immunoSEQ multiplex PCR. Here the sample spans tens of thousands of clones, about 69% being singletons. Material: peripheral blood. The source of these receptors is a man aged 65-85 years with acute or convalescent COVID-19. Both conserved end residues are part of each CDR3. The D gene is left open where the match is weak. Size is stated for part of the rows, as once, few or many counts, or as a class when the clone is expanded.

>NA|TRBV4-1|TRBJ1-5|NA
CASSRRGGDQPQHF
TGCGCCAGCAGCCGCCGGGGAGGGGATCAGCCCCAGCATTTT
>NA|TRBV12-5|TRBJ2-1|TRBD1
CASGFFGQGARNEQFF
TGTGCTAGTGGTTTTTTCGGACAGGGGGCGCGAAATGAGCAGTTCTTC
>NA|TRBV7-9|TRBJ2-7|NA
CASSLGVGPVYEQYF
TGTGCCAGCAGCTTAGGTGTGGGCCCAGTGTACGAGCAGTACTTC
>few|TRBV11-3|TRBJ2-2|NA
CASSLDSLTGELFF
TGTGCCAGCAGCTTGGACAGTCTAACCGGGGAGCTGTTTTTT
>NA|TRBV15|TRBJ2-7|TRBD2
CATSRDSLAGVYEQYF
TGTGCCACCAGCAGAGATTCCCTAGCGGGAGTTTACGAGCAGTACTTC
>NA|TRBV7-9|TRBJ2-3|NA
CASSMGAGADTQYF
TGTGCCAGCAGTATGGGGGCGGGAGCAGATACGCAGTATTTT
>NA|TRBV28|TRBJ2-1|TRBD2
CASSLFGTSGRDEQFF
TGTGCCAGCAGTTTATTCGGGACTAGCGGGAGAGATGAGCAGTTCTTC
>few|TRBV2|TRBJ1-5|NA
CAGQGDSNQPQHF
TGTGCCGGGCAAGGCGATAGCAATCAGCCCCAGCATTTT
>NA|TRBV18|TRBJ2-2|TRBD1
CASSLRTGLLDGELFF
TGTGCCAGCTCACTCCGGACAGGGCTCCTGGACGGGGAGCTGTTTTTT
>NA|TRBV4-2|TRBJ2-7|TRBD1
CASGQDRVSYEQYF
TGTGCCAGCGGTCAGGACAGGGTCTCCTACGAGCAGTACTTC
>NA|TRBV18|TRBJ1-2|TRBD1
CASSPRAGQGNYGYTF
TGTGCCAGCTCACCGAGGGCCGGACAGGGGAACTATGGCTACACCTTC
>NA|TRBV6-5|TRBJ2-3|TRBD2
CASRTSGTDTQYF
TGTGCCAGCAGAACTAGCGGAACAGATACGCAGTATTTT
>NA|TRBV5-6|TRBJ2-1|TRBD2
CASSRGASGRAGNEQFF
TGTGCCAGCAGCCGGGGGGCTAGCGGGAGGGCAGGGAATGAGCAGTTCTTC
>few|TRBV27|TRBJ2-1|TRBD2
CASRTSGRNEQFF
TGTGCCAGCAGGACTAGCGGGAGGAATGAGCAGTTCTTC
>once|TRBV3-1/TRBV3-2|TRBJ2-1|NA
CASSIYNEQFF
TGTGCCAGCAGCATATACAATGAGCAGTTCTTC
>NA|TRBV6-2/TRBV6-3|TRBJ2-3|TRBD2
CASSGLAATDTQYF
TGTGCCAGCAGCGGACTAGCAGCCACAGATACGCAGTATTTT
>few|TRBV7-8|TRBJ2-2|TRBD2
CASSLVTSGREFAGELFF
TGTGCCAGCAGCTTAGTTACTAGCGGGAGGGAATTCGCCGGGGAGCTGTTTTTT
>NA|TRBV6-6|TRBJ2-7|NA
CASSYSESSYEQYF
TGTGCCAGCAGTTACTCGGAGAGCTCCTACGAGCAGTACTTC
>NA|TRBV27|TRBJ1-2|NA
CASSLSYQVEGYTF
TGTGCCAGCAGTTTATCTTATCAGGTTGAAGGCTACACCTTC
>NA|TRBV2|TRBJ2-1|TRBD2
CASSAGTSTLQFF
TGTGCCAGCAGTGCCGGGACTAGTACTCTCCAGTTCTTC
>few|TRBV28|TRBJ2-2|TRBD1
CASTDRVPGELFF
TGTGCCAGCACCGACAGGGTTCCCGGGGAGCTGTTTTTT
>NA|TRBV19|TRBJ1-4|NA
CASSYLQTTNEKLFF
TGTGCCAGTAGTTATTTGCAGACAACTAATGAAAAACTGTTTTTT
>many|TRBV5-6|TRBJ2-1|TRBD2
CASNLAGGYNEQFF
TGTGCCAGCAACCTAGCGGGAGGGTACAATGAGCAGTTCTTC
>NA|TRBV11-2|TRBJ2-1|TRBD2
CASTQSGRRNNEQFF
TGTGCCAGCACCCAGAGCGGGAGAAGAAACAATGAGCAGTTCTTC
>NA|TRBV6-5|TRBJ2-7|NA
CASRKETVIPYEQYF
TGTGCCAGCAGAAAAGAGACTGTCATCCCCTACGAGCAGTACTTC
>few|TRBV5-1|TRBJ2-3|TRBD2
CASSPGLGTDTQYF
TGCGCCAGCAGCCCGGGACTAGGCACAGATACGCAGTATTTT
>NA|TRBV6-2/TRBV6-3|TRBJ1-5|TRBD1
CASSYGGQGRYSNQPQHF
TGTGCCAGCAGTTATGGGGGACAGGGCCGATATAGCAATCAGCCCCAGCATTTT
>few|TRBV4-2|TRBJ1-5|NA
CASSQDGGNWVNQPQHF
TGTGCCAGCAGCCAAGACGGGGGGAATTGGGTCAATCAGCCCCAGCATTTT
>NA|TRBV28|TRBJ2-1|NA
CASTETSGLSYNEQFF
TGTGCCAGCACAGAAACAAGCGGCCTATCCTACAATGAGCAGTTCTTC
>few|TRBV28|TRBJ1-5|NA
CASLELGNQPQHF
TGTGCCAGCCTTGAGTTGGGCAATCAGCCCCAGCATTTT
>NA|TRBV6-1|TRBJ2-7|NA
CASSEASFDIPYEQYF
TGTGCCAGCAGTGAAGCGAGTTTCGACATTCCCTACGAGCAGTACTTC
>few|TRBV11-1|TRBJ2-7|TRBD1
CASSWDRVSYEQYF
TGTGCCAGCAGCTGGGACAGGGTCTCCTACGAGCAGTACTTC
>few|TRBV24-1|TRBJ2-1|NA
CATRASTGPYNEQFF
TGTGCCACCAGGGCTTCCACAGGGCCCTACAATGAGCAGTTCTTC